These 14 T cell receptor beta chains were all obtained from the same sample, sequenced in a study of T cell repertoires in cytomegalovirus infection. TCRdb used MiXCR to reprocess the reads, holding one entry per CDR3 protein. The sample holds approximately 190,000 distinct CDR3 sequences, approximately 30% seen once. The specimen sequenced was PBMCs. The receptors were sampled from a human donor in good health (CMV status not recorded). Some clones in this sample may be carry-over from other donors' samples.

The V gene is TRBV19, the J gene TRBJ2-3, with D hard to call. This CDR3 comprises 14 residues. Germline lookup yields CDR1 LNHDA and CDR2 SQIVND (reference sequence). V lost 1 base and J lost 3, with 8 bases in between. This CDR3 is CASSIGSATDTQYF. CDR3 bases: TGTGCCAGTAGTATAGGGTCAGCAACAGATACGCAGTATTTT.

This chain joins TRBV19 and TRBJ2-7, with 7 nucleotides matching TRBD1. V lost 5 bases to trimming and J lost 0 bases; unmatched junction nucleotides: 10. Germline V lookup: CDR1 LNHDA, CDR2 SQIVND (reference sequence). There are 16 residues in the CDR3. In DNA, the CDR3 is TGTGCCAGTAGTCCGTCGGGACAGCGAAGCTCCTACGAGCAGTACTTC. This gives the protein CASSPSGQRSSYEQYF.

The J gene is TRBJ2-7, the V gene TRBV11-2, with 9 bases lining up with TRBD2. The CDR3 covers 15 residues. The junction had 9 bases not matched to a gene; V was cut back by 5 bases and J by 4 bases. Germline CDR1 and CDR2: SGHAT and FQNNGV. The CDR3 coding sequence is TGTGCCAGCAGCACCGCGCGGGGGGGCCAATACGAGCAGTACTTC. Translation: CASSTARGGQYEQYF.

CDR3 in DNA: TGTGCCAGCAGCCCGGACAGGCTCGGAGCTTTCTTT. This codes for CASSPDRLGAFF. The chain couples TRBV7-6 to TRBJ1-1, with TRBD1 matching over 7 bases. Germline V gives CDR1 SGHVS, CDR2 FNYEAQ. CDR3 size: 12 residues. Unmatched junction bases numbered 7, after V lost 5 bases and J lost 10 bases. Drawing the rest from reference TRBV7-6 and TRBJ1-1, the complete variable domain is GAGVSQSPRYKVTKRGQDVALRCDPISGHVSLYWYRQALGQGPEFLTYFNYEAQQDKSGLPNDRFSAERPEGSISTLTIQRTEQRDSAMYRCASSPDRLGAFFGQGTRLTVV.

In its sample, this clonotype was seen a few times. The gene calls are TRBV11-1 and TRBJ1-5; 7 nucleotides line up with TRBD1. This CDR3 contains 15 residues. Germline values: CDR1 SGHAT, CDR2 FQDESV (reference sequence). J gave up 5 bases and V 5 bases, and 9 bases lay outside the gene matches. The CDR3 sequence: CASSPNDRDDQPQHF. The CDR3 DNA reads TGTGCCAGCAGCCCGAACGACAGGGACGATCAGCCCCAGCATTTT.

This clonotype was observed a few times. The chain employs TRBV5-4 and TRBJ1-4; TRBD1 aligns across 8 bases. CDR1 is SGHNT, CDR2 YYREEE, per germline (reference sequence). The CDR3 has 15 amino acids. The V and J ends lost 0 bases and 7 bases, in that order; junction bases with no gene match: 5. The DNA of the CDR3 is TGTGCCAGCAGCTTGGCCCAGGGGGCCGCTGAAAAACTGTTTTTT. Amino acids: CASSLAQGAAEKLFF.

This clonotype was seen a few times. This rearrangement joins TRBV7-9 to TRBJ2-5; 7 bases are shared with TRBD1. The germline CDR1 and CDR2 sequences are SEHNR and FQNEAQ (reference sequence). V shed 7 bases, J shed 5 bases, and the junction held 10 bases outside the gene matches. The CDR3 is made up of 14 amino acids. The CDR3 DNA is TGTGCCAGCAATCCGACAGGGAGTGCGGAGACCCAGTACTTC. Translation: CASNPTGSAETQYF.

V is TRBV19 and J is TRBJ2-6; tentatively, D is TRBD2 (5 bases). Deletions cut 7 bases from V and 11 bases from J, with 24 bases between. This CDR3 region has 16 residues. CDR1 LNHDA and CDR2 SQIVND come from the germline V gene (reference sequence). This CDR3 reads CASTPNGGRKEDVLTF. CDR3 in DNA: TGTGCCAGTACCCCGAATGGAGGCCGGAAAGAGGACGTCCTGACTTTC.

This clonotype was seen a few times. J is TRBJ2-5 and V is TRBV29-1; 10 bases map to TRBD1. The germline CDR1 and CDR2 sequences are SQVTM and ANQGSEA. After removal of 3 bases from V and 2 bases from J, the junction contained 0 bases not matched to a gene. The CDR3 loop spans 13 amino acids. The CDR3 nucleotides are TGCAGCGTTGAGGGACAGGGGCAAGAGACCCAGTACTTC. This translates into CSVEGQGQETQYF.

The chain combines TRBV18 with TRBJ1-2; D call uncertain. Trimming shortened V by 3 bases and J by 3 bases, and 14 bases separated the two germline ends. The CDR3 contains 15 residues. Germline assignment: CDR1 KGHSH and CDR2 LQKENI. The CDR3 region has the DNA TGTGCCAGCTCACCGCAGGCGGAAGCATACTATGGCTACACCTTC. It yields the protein CASSPQAEAYYGYTF.

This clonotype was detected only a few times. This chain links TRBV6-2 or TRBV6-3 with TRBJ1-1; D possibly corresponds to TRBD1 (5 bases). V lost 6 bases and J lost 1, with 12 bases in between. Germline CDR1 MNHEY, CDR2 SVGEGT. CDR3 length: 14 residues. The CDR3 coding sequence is TGTGCCAGCAGCTGGGGCGGATGGAACACTGAAGCTTTCTTT. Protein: CASSWGGWNTEAFF.

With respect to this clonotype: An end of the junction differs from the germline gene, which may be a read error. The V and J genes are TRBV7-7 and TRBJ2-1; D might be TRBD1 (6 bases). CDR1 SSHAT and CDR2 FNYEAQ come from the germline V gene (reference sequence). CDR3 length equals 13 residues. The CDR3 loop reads CASSSDRGHEQFF. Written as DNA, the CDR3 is TGTGCTAGCAGCTCGGACAGAGGGCATGAGCAGTTCTTC.

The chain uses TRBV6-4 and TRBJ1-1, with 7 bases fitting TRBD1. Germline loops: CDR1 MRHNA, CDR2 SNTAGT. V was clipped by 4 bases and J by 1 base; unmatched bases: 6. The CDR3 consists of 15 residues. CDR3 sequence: CASSATGVRNTEAFF. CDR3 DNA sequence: TGTGCCAGCAGTGCAACAGGGGTAAGGAACACTGAAGCTTTCTTT.

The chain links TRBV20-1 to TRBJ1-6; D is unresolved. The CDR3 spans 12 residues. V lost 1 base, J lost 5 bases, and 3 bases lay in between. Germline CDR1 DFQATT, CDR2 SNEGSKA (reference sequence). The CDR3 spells CSARGNNSPLHF. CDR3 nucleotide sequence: TGCAGTGCTAGAGGGAATAATTCACCCCTCCACTTT.